This T cell receptor (beta chain) was identified in a study of shared clonotypes between healthy human individuals. Clones were sequenced by immunoSEQ multiplex PCR, and TCRdb holds only the in-frame ones, with some missing. The data hold about 2.1 million clones, with just over 90% observed a single time. The V end was cut by 5 bases, the J end by 4 bases, with 18 bases between. Per germline, CDR1 MNHEY and CDR2 SMNVEV (reference sequence). The CDR3 has 16 residues. Positive CCR7 selection of CD45RO-negative cells yielded the naive CD8 cells, and terminally differentiated effector memory CD45RA+ cells were excluded.

The V and J genes are TRBV27 and TRBJ2-1; tentative D call: TRBD1 (6 bases). The source of this sequence is a man between 18 and 29 years old in good health. Some clones in this sample may be carry-over from other donors' samples. Sequencing was performed on naive CD8+ T cells from PBMCs. The CDR3, as DNA: TGTGCCAGCAGTCTAAGCAGGGGTTCAGTATACAATGAGCAGTTCTTC. This translates into CASSLSRGSVYNEQFF.